This is a list of T cell receptor beta chains from one sample in a study of blood T cell repertoires in COVID-19. TCRdb's table, derived via immunoSEQ multiplex PCR, lists solely in-frame clones and lacks some. The table lists 300,000 to 400,000 clones, about 87% of them singletons, with approximately 9.9% in the top ten. Sequenced: peripheral blood. All receptors come from a man aged 30 to 39 with COVID-19, enrolled during active disease. Both conserved end residues are part of each CDR3. Fields, in order: CDR3 protein, CDR3 DNA, clone size, D gene, J gene, V gene. D genes are given only for firm matches. A clone size is listed for some rows: how often the clone was seen (once, few, many), or a class if it is expanded.

CDR3aa: CASSQERTGIVTNYGYTF
CDR3nt: TGTGCCAGCAGCCAAGAAAGGACAGGGATAGTGACTAACTATGGCTACACCTTC
abundance: NA
d_gene: TRBD1
j_gene: TRBJ1-2
v_gene: TRBV3-1/TRBV3-2

CDR3aa: CASSVEGSEAFF
CDR3nt: TGTGCCAGCAGCGTAGAGGGGTCCGAAGCTTTCTTT
abundance: NA
d_gene: NA
j_gene: TRBJ1-1
v_gene: TRBV9

CDR3aa: CASSHPPGTGSSGDTQYF
CDR3nt: TGCGCCAGCAGCCACCCCCCCGGGACAGGGTCTTCGGGAGATACGCAGTATTTT
abundance: NA
d_gene: TRBD1
j_gene: TRBJ2-3
v_gene: TRBV4-1

CDR3aa: CASGREGSYNSPLHF
CDR3nt: TGTGCCAGCGGCAGAGAGGGCTCCTATAATTCACCCCTCCACTTT
abundance: few
d_gene: NA
j_gene: TRBJ1-6
v_gene: TRBV27

CDR3aa: CASIPVPRVHGYTF
CDR3nt: TGTGCCAGCATCCCCGTCCCCAGGGTTCATGGCTACACCTTC
abundance: NA
d_gene: NA
j_gene: TRBJ1-2
v_gene: TRBV7-3

CDR3aa: CASSPQTSGAKGNEQFF
CDR3nt: TGTGCCAGCTCACCCCAAACTAGCGGCGCGAAGGGCAATGAGCAGTTCTTC
abundance: NA
d_gene: TRBD2
j_gene: TRBJ2-1
v_gene: TRBV18

CDR3aa: CAIRGTPASTDTQYF
CDR3nt: TGTGCCATCAGGGGGACTCCTGCTAGCACAGATACGCAGTATTTT
abundance: NA
d_gene: NA
j_gene: TRBJ2-3
v_gene: TRBV10-3

CDR3aa: CASSRRDRPFYGYTF
CDR3nt: TGTGCCAGCAGTCGTCGGGACAGACCCTTCTATGGCTACACCTTC
abundance: NA
d_gene: TRBD1
j_gene: TRBJ1-2
v_gene: TRBV28

CDR3aa: CASSLESNQPQHF
CDR3nt: TGTGCCAGCAGCTTGGAGAGCAATCAGCCCCAGCATTTT
abundance: NA
d_gene: NA
j_gene: TRBJ1-5
v_gene: TRBV7-9

CDR3aa: CASSYRDSATEAFF
CDR3nt: TGTGCCAGCAGTTATCGGGACAGCGCCACTGAAGCTTTCTTT
abundance: many
d_gene: TRBD1
j_gene: TRBJ1-1
v_gene: TRBV27

CDR3aa: CASSPDRAGGYTF
CDR3nt: TGTGCCAGCAGTCCGGACAGGGCAGGTGGCTACACCTTC
abundance: NA
d_gene: TRBD1
j_gene: TRBJ1-2
v_gene: TRBV12-3/TRBV12-4

CDR3aa: CASSYGRAVETQYF
CDR3nt: TGTGCCAGCAGTTACGGCAGGGCGGTGGAGACCCAGTACTTC
abundance: NA
d_gene: NA
j_gene: TRBJ2-5
v_gene: TRBV6-6

CDR3aa: CASSSGQGAVSSSYEQYF
CDR3nt: TGTGCCAGCAGCTCGGGACAGGGGGCTGTTAGTAGCTCCTACGAGCAGTACTTC
abundance: NA
d_gene: TRBD1
j_gene: TRBJ2-7
v_gene: TRBV7-2

CDR3aa: CASRVNRQPQHF
CDR3nt: TGTGCCAGCAGGGTTAATCGGCAGCCCCAGCATTTT
abundance: NA
d_gene: NA
j_gene: TRBJ1-5
v_gene: TRBV2

CDR3aa: CASSTPWDKHNEQFF
CDR3nt: TGTGCCAGCAGTACACCATGGGACAAACACAATGAGCAGTTCTTC
abundance: NA
d_gene: NA
j_gene: TRBJ2-1
v_gene: TRBV6-5

CDR3aa: CASSEEAGYFMNTEAFF
CDR3nt: TGTGCCAGCAGTGAAGAGGCGGGGTACTTTATGAACACTGAAGCTTTCTTT
abundance: NA
d_gene: NA
j_gene: TRBJ1-1
v_gene: TRBV6-1

CDR3aa: CAWSVTGGPYNEQFF
CDR3nt: TGTGCCTGGAGTGTAACGGGAGGGCCGTACAATGAGCAGTTCTTC
abundance: NA
d_gene: TRBD2
j_gene: TRBJ2-1
v_gene: TRBV30

CDR3aa: CASSPLALEQFF
CDR3nt: TGTGCCAGCAGCCCTCTAGCGCTTGAGCAGTTCTTC
abundance: NA
d_gene: NA
j_gene: TRBJ2-1
v_gene: TRBV7-2

CDR3aa: CASSPLGTSGYNEQFF
CDR3nt: TGTGCCAGCTCACCTCTAGGGACTAGCGGTTACAATGAGCAGTTCTTC
abundance: NA
d_gene: TRBD2
j_gene: TRBJ2-1
v_gene: TRBV18

CDR3aa: CASSLQTGLNQPQHF
CDR3nt: TGTGCCAGCAGCCTACAGACAGGCCTCAATCAGCCCCAGCATTTT
abundance: once
d_gene: NA
j_gene: TRBJ1-5
v_gene: TRBV7-6

CDR3aa: CASSNTETYEQYF
CDR3nt: TGTGCCAGCAGCAATACAGAAACCTACGAGCAGTACTTC
abundance: NA
d_gene: NA
j_gene: TRBJ2-7
v_gene: TRBV7-9

CDR3aa: CASSQPGLAGKETQYF
CDR3nt: TGTGCCAGCAGCCAACCGGGACTAGCGGGCAAAGAGACCCAGTACTTC
abundance: NA
d_gene: TRBD2
j_gene: TRBJ2-5
v_gene: TRBV3-1/TRBV3-2

CDR3aa: CASSSSTDTQYF
CDR3nt: TGTGCCAGCAGCTCAAGCACAGATACGCAGTATTTT
abundance: NA
d_gene: NA
j_gene: TRBJ2-3
v_gene: TRBV7-3

CDR3aa: CASSYGQAYYGYTF
CDR3nt: TGTGCCAGCAGCTACGGACAGGCGTACTATGGCTACACCTTC
abundance: few
d_gene: TRBD1
j_gene: TRBJ1-2
v_gene: TRBV7-9

CDR3aa: CASSQEPAGGTRPRELFF
CDR3nt: TGTGCCAGCAGCCAAGAACCAGCGGGAGGTACCCGCCCCAGGGAGCTGTTTTTT
abundance: once
d_gene: TRBD2
j_gene: TRBJ2-2
v_gene: TRBV4-2

CDR3aa: CASSQERWASGGTYNEQFF
CDR3nt: TGCGCCAGCAGCCAAGAGAGGTGGGCTAGCGGGGGAACCTACAATGAGCAGTTCTTC
abundance: few
d_gene: TRBD2
j_gene: TRBJ2-1
v_gene: TRBV4-3

CDR3aa: CASRIQGKAYEQYF
CDR3nt: TGTGCCAGCAGAATTCAGGGGAAGGCCTACGAGCAGTACTTC
abundance: NA
d_gene: NA
j_gene: TRBJ2-7
v_gene: TRBV27

CDR3aa: CASSQSGTSGNEQFF
CDR3nt: TGCGCCAGCAGCCAATCCGGGACTAGCGGCAATGAGCAGTTCTTC
abundance: few
d_gene: TRBD2
j_gene: TRBJ2-1
v_gene: TRBV5-1

CDR3aa: CATSVGGRTYEQYF
CDR3nt: TGTGCCACCAGTGTCGGCGGGAGAACCTACGAGCAGTACTTC
abundance: NA
d_gene: TRBD2
j_gene: TRBJ2-7
v_gene: TRBV24-1

CDR3aa: CASSPPGQGFEAFF
CDR3nt: TGCGCCAGCAGTCCACCCGGACAGGGCTTTGAAGCTTTCTTT
abundance: few
d_gene: TRBD1
j_gene: TRBJ1-1
v_gene: TRBV23-1

CDR3aa: CASSHRDRAEAFF
CDR3nt: TGCGCCAGCAGCCATCGTGACAGGGCTGAAGCTTTCTTT
abundance: few
d_gene: TRBD1
j_gene: TRBJ1-1
v_gene: TRBV4-1

CDR3aa: CASSQAIPSPGFRNQPQHF
CDR3nt: TGCGCCAGCAGCCAAGCTATACCCTCGCCAGGTTTTAGGAATCAGCCCCAGCATTTT
abundance: once
d_gene: NA
j_gene: TRBJ1-5
v_gene: TRBV4-1

CDR3aa: CASSQGDQYF
CDR3nt: TGTGCCAGCAGCCAAGGAGACCAGTACTTC
abundance: NA
d_gene: NA
j_gene: TRBJ2-5
v_gene: TRBV7-8

CDR3aa: CASSSGQGSSPLHF
CDR3nt: TGTGCCAGCAGTTCCGGACAGGGAAGTTCACCCCTCCACTTT
abundance: few
d_gene: TRBD1
j_gene: TRBJ1-6
v_gene: TRBV28

CDR3aa: CASSLGGPDRGRLDGYTF
CDR3nt: TGCGCCAGCAGCTTGGGGGGGCCCGACAGGGGCCGCCTGGATGGCTACACCTTC
abundance: few
d_gene: TRBD1
j_gene: TRBJ1-2
v_gene: TRBV5-1

CDR3aa: CASTGRIEAFF
CDR3nt: TGTGCATCGACAGGGCGGATTGAAGCTTTCTTT
abundance: many
d_gene: TRBD1
j_gene: TRBJ1-1
v_gene: TRBV28

CDR3aa: CASSRFSGGPHANEQFF
CDR3nt: TGTGCCAGCTCACGCTTTAGCGGGGGGCCGCATGCGAATGAGCAGTTCTTC
abundance: NA
d_gene: TRBD2
j_gene: TRBJ2-1
v_gene: TRBV18

CDR3aa: CASSEQGSQPQHF
CDR3nt: TGTGCCAGCAGTGAACAGGGGAGCCAGCCCCAGCATTTT
abundance: NA
d_gene: NA
j_gene: TRBJ1-5
v_gene: TRBV6-1

CDR3aa: CASSEDLRNTGELFF
CDR3nt: TGTGCCAGCAGTGAAGATCTTAGGAACACCGGGGAGCTGTTTTTT
abundance: NA
d_gene: NA
j_gene: TRBJ2-2
v_gene: TRBV6-1

CDR3aa: CAISEGAQGNTIYF
CDR3nt: TGTGCCATCAGTGAAGGGGCGCAGGGAAACACCATATATTTT
abundance: NA
d_gene: NA
j_gene: TRBJ1-3
v_gene: TRBV10-3

CDR3aa: CATSRVLGGTANYGYTF
CDR3nt: TGTGCCACCAGCAGAGTTCTTGGTGGGACAGCTAACTATGGCTACACCTTC
abundance: NA
d_gene: TRBD1
j_gene: TRBJ1-2
v_gene: TRBV15

CDR3aa: CASSLESGTGNYEQYF
CDR3nt: TGTGCCAGCAGCTTAGAGTCCGGGACAGGGAACTACGAGCAGTACTTC
abundance: NA
d_gene: TRBD1
j_gene: TRBJ2-7
v_gene: TRBV11-3

CDR3aa: CASSQGAGRASYNEQFF
CDR3nt: TGTGCCAGCAGCCAAGGGGCGGGTCGTGCGTCTTACAATGAGCAGTTCTTC
abundance: NA
d_gene: NA
j_gene: TRBJ2-1
v_gene: TRBV14

CDR3aa: CASTRVAADTQYF
CDR3nt: TGTGCCAGCACCAGGGTGGCCGCGGATACGCAGTATTTT
abundance: NA
d_gene: NA
j_gene: TRBJ2-3
v_gene: TRBV14

CDR3aa: CASSQDVSTGGTGELFF
CDR3nt: TGTGCCAGCAGCCAAGATGTGTCGACAGGGGGGACCGGGGAGCTGTTTTTT
abundance: NA
d_gene: TRBD1
j_gene: TRBJ2-2
v_gene: TRBV14

CDR3aa: CASSLGGKSSYEQYF
CDR3nt: TGTGCCAGCAGCTTAGGGGGCAAAAGTTCCTACGAGCAGTACTTC
abundance: NA
d_gene: NA
j_gene: TRBJ2-7
v_gene: TRBV7-3

CDR3aa: CASSFRPSGSVRNEQFF
CDR3nt: TGCGCCAGCAGCTTCCGCCCTAGCGGGAGTGTTAGGAATGAGCAGTTCTTC
abundance: NA
d_gene: TRBD2
j_gene: TRBJ2-1
v_gene: TRBV5-1

CDR3aa: CASSQSYQETQYF
CDR3nt: TGTGCCAGCAGCCAATCGTACCAAGAGACCCAGTACTTC
abundance: NA
d_gene: NA
j_gene: TRBJ2-5
v_gene: TRBV3-1/TRBV3-2

CDR3aa: CASKRRETGPDEQFF
CDR3nt: TGTGCCAGCAAGCGGCGCGAGACAGGGCCGGATGAGCAGTTCTTC
abundance: NA
d_gene: TRBD1
j_gene: TRBJ2-1
v_gene: TRBV6-5

CDR3aa: CASSQARLSYGYTF
CDR3nt: TGCGCCAGCAGCCAAGCTCGACTGTCCTATGGCTACACCTTC
abundance: NA
d_gene: NA
j_gene: TRBJ1-2
v_gene: TRBV4-3

CDR3aa: CASSPPPYKESFNEKLFF
CDR3nt: TGTGCCAGCAGTCCGCCCCCTTATAAGGAGTCCTTTAATGAAAAACTGTTTTTT
abundance: NA
d_gene: NA
j_gene: TRBJ1-4
v_gene: TRBV27

CDR3aa: CASSLVGGDNEQFF
CDR3nt: TGTGCCAGCAGCTTAGTGGGCGGGGACAATGAGCAGTTCTTC
abundance: NA
d_gene: NA
j_gene: TRBJ2-1
v_gene: TRBV7-2

CDR3aa: CASSPTSFKETQYF
CDR3nt: TGTGCCAGCAGTCCGACTAGTTTTAAAGAGACCCAGTACTTC
abundance: NA
d_gene: NA
j_gene: TRBJ2-5
v_gene: TRBV7-2

CDR3aa: CASSQWSRGGIRLNQPQHF
CDR3nt: TGCGCCAGCAGTCAATGGTCTCGCGGGGGAATCCGCCTGAATCAGCCCCAGCATTTT
abundance: NA
d_gene: NA
j_gene: TRBJ1-5
v_gene: TRBV23-1

CDR3aa: CASSLGSTGVSYEQYF
CDR3nt: TGTGCCAGCAGCTTGGGGTCAACGGGGGTCTCCTACGAGCAGTACTTC
abundance: NA
d_gene: NA
j_gene: TRBJ2-7
v_gene: TRBV11-2